The clone carrying this T cell receptor beta chain appeared a single time. Each replicate PCR on the sorted subsets used approximately 180 ng DNA (roughly 30,000 T cell genomes). Some clones are missing from TCRdb's copy, which holds only in-frame ones; the method was immunoSEQ multiplex PCR. The table includes 2 million to 3 million clones, roughly 93% detected once. These data originate in a study of shared clonotypes between healthy human individuals. Study information: The people who gave samples were two women and a few men aged 18 to 49. CD4 naive and CD4 memory each took three plates per donor, while CD8 naive took two and CD8 memory one.

CD4+ cell separation produced CD45RA+ naive and CD45RA-negative memory subsets. The CDR3 covers 12 residues. Germline V gives CDR1 MDHEN, CDR2 SYDVKM. The V and J ends lost 3 bases and 4 bases respectively, with 6 bases between them. V gene TRBV28 combines with J gene TRBJ1-2; no clear D gene. The receptor's source is a man between 18 and 35 years old in good health. Some clones in this sample may be carry-over from other donors' samples. What was sequenced was naive CD4+ T cells from PBMCs. Subset described: CD45RA+ positively selected. For the CDR3, the DNA is TGTGCCAGCAGTTTTAAAGTCTATGGCTACACCTTC. The encoded protein is CASSFKVYGYTF.